The 24 T cell receptor beta chains below were found in one sample sequenced in a study of technical replicates of blood from a handful of donors. Method: immunoSEQ multiplex PCR; TCRdb's copy keeps in-frame clones and lacks some. Of fewer than 70,000 clones listed, 94% are singletons. Sequencing was done on a sample of T cells isolated from PBMCs. The receptors here all came from a human donor in good health.

The chain links TRBV5-1 to TRBJ1-1, with D maybe TRBD1 (5 bases). The V and J ends lost 0 bases and 3 bases respectively, with 12 bases between them. The CDR3 loop spans 15 amino acids. Looked up from germline, CDR1 is SGHRS and CDR2 is YFSETQ. Here the CDR3 reads CASSLARVGDTEAFF. The CDR3 bases are TGCGCCAGCAGCTTGGCCAGGGTAGGGGACACTGAAGCTTTCTTT.

The chain recombines TRBV5-1 with TRBJ2-7; D not resolved. The germline gives CDR1 SGHRS, CDR2 YFSETQ. The CDR3 length is 13 residues. Deletions cut 2 bases from V and 7 bases from J, with 13 bases between. The chain's CDR3 is CASSLPPVEEQYF. The CDR3 DNA follows: TGCGCCAGCAGCTTACCCCCCGTTGAGGAGCAGTACTTC.

The V gene is TRBV5-4, the J gene TRBJ1-4; D gene unclear. Per germline, CDR1 SGHNT and CDR2 YYREEE (reference sequence). This CDR3 has 15 residues. The V and J ends lost 5 bases and 0 bases respectively, with 11 bases between them. The CDR3 reads CASSRAGATNEKLFF. The CDR3 DNA is TGTGCCAGCAGTAGGGCCGGGGCAACTAATGAAAAACTGTTTTTT.

This chain links TRBV10-2 with TRBJ1-5; tentative D call: TRBD1 (5 bases). Germline V lookup: CDR1 WSHSY, CDR2 SAAADI. V was cut by 10 bases and J by 5 bases, with 15 bases left in between. There are 13 residues in the CDR3. The DNA of the CDR3 is TGCGCCACCTCGGGGGGGTTTTATCAGCCCCAGCATTTT. Translated, it gives CATSGGFYQPQHF.

This clone was observed once. The chain uses TRBV7-6 and TRBJ2-7; possibly TRBD1 for D (6 bases). This CDR3 is built from 16 residues. Germline V gene sequence: CDR1 SGHVS, CDR2 FNYEAQ. The ends were cut back, 6 bases at V and 2 bases at J, with 20 bases in the middle. The DNA of the CDR3 is TGTGCCAGCAGACCCACCTCCTGGGACACCGCCTACGAGCAGTACTTC. The encoded protein is CASRPTSWDTAYEQYF.

The chain joins TRBV7-2 to TRBJ1-2, with D possibly matching TRBD1 (6 bases). The CDR3 is 15 amino acids. Trimming stripped 2 bases from V and 6 bases from J, with 16 bases between. In germline, CDR1 is SGHTA, CDR2 FQGNSA. The CDR3: CASSLRGGTVDGYTF. Here the CDR3 DNA reads TGTGCCAGCAGCTTAAGGGGGGGGACCGTCGATGGCTACACCTTC.

This clone was detected only once. The chain is built from TRBV14 and TRBJ2-2; 13 nucleotides align to TRBD2. This CDR3 region has 17 residues. CDR1 and CDR2 from the germline V gene are SGHDN and FVKESK. V shed 4 bases and J 1 base; nucleotides not matched to a gene: 3. CDR3 amino acids: CASSRGLAGRNTGELFF. In DNA form, the CDR3 reads TGTGCCAGCAGCCGGGGACTAGCGGGAAGGAACACCGGGGAGCTGTTTTTT.

The gene calls are TRBV5-6 and TRBJ1-1; D may be TRBD1 (5 bases). Germline V CDR1 and CDR2: SGHDT, YYEEEE. The CDR3 runs to 17 residues. With 2 bases removed from V and 1 base from J, the gap between germline ends came to 18 bases. The CDR3 here is CASSFSFRQGWNTEAFF. The DNA for the CDR3 is TGTGCCAGCAGCTTCTCTTTTAGGCAGGGATGGAACACTGAAGCTTTCTTT.

This chain connects TRBV5-5 to TRBJ1-5; D might be TRBD1 (5 bases). This CDR3 is 16 amino acids long. Germline CDR1 SGHKS, CDR2 YYEKEE (reference sequence). V lost 4 bases, J lost 1 base, and 15 bases lay in between. CDR3 sequence reads: CASSPMGGRSNQPQHF. The CDR3 DNA is TGTGCCAGCAGCCCAATGGGGGGTAGGAGCAATCAGCCCCAGCATTTT.

The chain is built from TRBV13 and TRBJ2-1; tentative D call: TRBD1 (7 bases). Trimming cost V 5 bases and J 2 bases, with 13 bases left between them. Germline CDR1 is PRHDT and CDR2 is FYEKMQ (reference sequence). The CDR3 is 15 amino acids. CDR3 coding DNA: TGTGCCAGCAGCGCGCGGGGACAGACCTACAATGAGCAGTTCTTC. Translated, it gives CASSARGQTYNEQFF.

The CDR3 DNA reads TGTGCCAGCACCCTAGCGGGAAACGAAGAGACCCAGTACTTC. Translation: CASTLAGNEETQYF. The chain couples TRBV6-5 to TRBJ2-5, with 9 bases identical to TRBD2. This CDR3 has 14 amino acids. The germline CDR1 and CDR2 sequences are MNHEY and SVGAGI. V shed 7 bases and J 3 bases; nucleotides not matched to a gene: 6.

The chain employs TRBV9 and TRBJ2-3; 12 nucleotides line up with TRBD2. This CDR3 has 15 amino acids. Trimming cost V 0 bases and J 6 bases; bases outside gene matches: 2. CDR1 is SGDLS, CDR2 YYNGEE, per germline. The CDR3 bases are TGTGCCAGCAGCGTAGGGACTAGCGGGATTGATACGCAGTATTTT. Protein sequence: CASSVGTSGIDTQYF.

V gene TRBV15 combines with J gene TRBJ2-3; TRBD1 might be the D (5 bases). Germline loops: CDR1 LNHNV, CDR2 YYDKDF (reference sequence). Trimming stripped 2 bases from V and 6 bases from J, with 12 bases between. The CDR3 runs to 14 residues. The CDR3 bases are TGTGCCACCAGCAGATCTAGGGGTGGTGATACGCAGTATTTT. Protein sequence: CATSRSRGGDTQYF. The whole variable domain, remainder taken from reference TRBV15 and TRBJ2-3, is DAMVIQNPRYQVTQFGKPVTLSCSQTLNHNVMYWYQQKSSQAPKLLFHYYDKDFNNEADTPDNFQSRRPNTSFCFLDIRSPGLGDTAMYLCATSRSRGGDTQYFGPGTRLTVL.

The chain recombines TRBV6-5 with TRBJ1-2; D remains ambiguous. V dropped 7 bases and J dropped 5 bases, with 14 bases sitting between them. Germline CDR1 MNHEY, CDR2 SVGAGI. The CDR3 sequence is 13 residues long. The CDR3 nucleotides are TGTGCCAGCACCGTAGACTCCAGTTATGGCTACACCTTC. It specifies CASTVDSSYGYTF.

The chain joins TRBV6-6 to TRBJ1-1; D call uncertain. CDR3 length: 14 residues. CDR1 is MNHNY and CDR2 is SVGAGI in the germline V gene (reference sequence). The V end was cut by 6 bases, the J end by 5 bases, with 16 bases between. In nucleotides, the CDR3 is TGTGCCAGCAGCCCTAGCCGGATACGGACTGAAGCTTTCTTT. Residues: CASSPSRIRTEAFF.

The J gene is TRBJ1-4, the V gene TRBV6-6; possibly TRBD1 for D (5 bases). Germline V lookup: CDR1 MNHNY, CDR2 SVGAGI (reference sequence). CDR3 length: 13 residues. Trimming cost V 5 bases and J 8 bases, with 12 bases left between them. The CDR3 DNA follows: TGTGCCAGCAGTCCCCGGGGGGACGAAAAACTGTTTTTT. Encoded protein: CASSPRGDEKLFF.

The chain couples TRBV7-2 to TRBJ1-2, with 7 bases that match TRBD1. V lost 7 bases and J lost 6; bases outside the gene matches: 14. This CDR3 region has 15 residues. From germline, CDR1 is SGHTA and CDR2 FQGNSA. The CDR3 spells CASTSRDRYDHGYTF. The CDR3 region has the DNA TGTGCCAGCACCTCTAGGGACAGATACGACCATGGCTACACCTTC.

The V and J genes are TRBV5-1 and TRBJ2-2; D is uncertain. V gave up 2 bases and J gave up 1 base, with 12 bases separating them. Germline V gene lookup returns CDR1 SGHRS and CDR2 YFSETQ. The CDR3 is 16 residues long. The CDR3 sequence is CASSLRTTLNTGELFF. CDR3 sequence (DNA): TGCGCCAGCAGCTTAAGAACTACGCTGAACACCGGGGAGCTGTTTTTT. Combining the CDR3 with reference TRBV5-1 and TRBJ2-2 gives the whole variable domain KAGVTQTPRYLIKTRGQQVTLSCSPISGHRSVSWYQQTPGQGLQFLFEYFSETQRNKGNFPGRFSGRQFSNSRSEMNVSTLELGDSALYLCASSLRTTLNTGELFFGEGSRLTVL.

This chain links TRBV28 with TRBJ1-4; 9 bases fit TRBD1. V lost 1 base, J lost 4 bases, and 4 bases stayed unmatched. Germline lookup yields CDR1 MDHEN and CDR2 SYDVKM. The CDR3 contains 16 residues. CDR3 bases: TGTGCCAGCAGTTTATCCGGGACAGGGAGTAATGAAAAACTGTTTTTT. Translating gives CASSLSGTGSNEKLFF.

This chain joins TRBV6-5 and TRBJ1-2; D is unclear. V was cut by 6 bases and J by 4 bases, with 12 bases left in between. In germline, CDR1 is MNHEY, CDR2 SVGAGI. The CDR3 length is 13 residues. CDR3 residues: CASRLREFYGYTF. CDR3 nucleotides: TGTGCCAGCAGACTTCGGGAGTTCTATGGCTACACCTTC.

The chain joins TRBV5-1 to TRBJ2-7, with a weak D call TRBD2 (5 bases). V was trimmed by 0 bases and J by 2 bases, leaving 9 bases between them. CDR3 length: 14 amino acids. Germline-derived CDR1 and CDR2 are SGHRS and YFSETQ. The CDR3 coding sequence is TGCGCCAGCAGCTTGGCCGACTACCCCTACGAGCAGTACTTC. Translation: CASSLADYPYEQYF.

The chain employs TRBV7-9 and TRBJ1-2; 8 nucleotides line up with TRBD1. CDR3 length: 15 amino acids. Trimming took 4 bases from V and 6 from J; bases not matched to a gene: 10. CDR1 is SEHNR, CDR2 FQNEAQ, per germline (reference sequence). CDR3 DNA: TGTGCCAGCAGCTCGAACTCGGACAGGGTGGATGGCTACACCTTC. Amino acid sequence: CASSSNSDRVDGYTF.

The chain employs TRBV5-1 and TRBJ1-6; TRBD1 matches 8 bases. V shed 2 bases, J shed 5 bases, and the junction held 12 bases outside the gene matches. Per germline, CDR1 SGHRS and CDR2 YFSETQ. CDR3 length: 18 amino acids. CDR3 sequence: CASSFNTGTGYDNSPLHF. The CDR3 DNA reads TGCGCCAGCAGCTTCAATACCGGGACAGGATATGATAATTCACCCCTCCACTTT.

This CDR3 reads CATSRDREVFNEQFF. The CDR3 bases are TGTGCCACCAGCAGGGACAGGGAGGTCTTCAATGAGCAGTTCTTC. The chain joins TRBV15 to TRBJ2-1, with 8 bases that match TRBD1. This CDR3 has 15 residues. The germline V gene encodes CDR1 LNHNV and CDR2 YYDKDF (reference sequence). Trimming cost V 3 bases and J 6 bases; bases outside gene matches: 7.